These T cell receptor beta chains were read from a single sample in a study of shared clonotypes between healthy human individuals. The repertoire was sequenced with immunoSEQ multiplex PCR; TCRdb's copy has only in-frame clones and lacks some. The table lists approximately 470,000 clones, approximately 78% of them singletons, with around 12% in the top ten. What was sequenced was PBMCs. Every receptor here comes from a woman aged 35 to 49 in good health. Some clones in this sample may be carry-over from other donors' samples. Both conserved end residues are part of each CDR3. D genes are given only for firm matches. Clone size is not always given. Where it is, it says once, few, many or a class for expanded clones.

abundance	v_gene	j_gene	d_gene	CDR3aa	CDR3nt
-	TRBV15	TRBJ1-4	TRBD1	CATSRADTAGGEKLFF	TGTGCCACCAGCAGAGCTGATACGGCAGGGGGAGAAAAACTGTTTTTT
-	TRBV21-1	TRBJ2-7	-	CASSKVGDRSYEQYF	TGTGCCAGCAGCAAAGTTGGGGACAGATCCTACGAGCAGTACTTC
-	TRBV7-9	TRBJ2-7	-	CASSQEGDVSYEQYF	TGTGCCAGCAGCCAAGAAGGAGATGTATCCTACGAGCAGTACTTC
-	TRBV10-1	TRBJ2-1	-	CASSRVANEQFF	TGCGCCAGCAGTCGGGTCGCGAATGAGCAGTTCTTC
once	TRBV27	TRBJ1-5	-	CASSYRGNQPQHF	TGTGCCAGCAGTTATAGGGGCAATCAGCCCCAGCATTTT
-	TRBV4-3	TRBJ1-2	-	CASSQDPGGTTLSYTF	TGCGCCAGCAGCCAAGATCCCGGGGGGACCACTCTGAGCTACACCTTC
-	TRBV7-2	TRBJ1-5	-	CASSTRGDQPQHF	TGTGCCAGCAGCACCCGGGGAGATCAGCCCCAGCATTTT
-	TRBV5-6	TRBJ2-2	-	CASSFGPNTGELFF	TGTGCCAGCAGCTTTGGGCCGAACACCGGGGAGCTGTTTTTT
-	TRBV9	TRBJ2-3	-	CASSVSGWSTDTQYF	TGTGCCAGCAGCGTTAGCGGATGGAGCACAGATACGCAGTATTTT
-	TRBV15	TRBJ2-3	TRBD2	CATSGVGGRTDTQYF	TGTGCCACCAGCGGGGTGGGAGGGCGTACAGATACGCAGTATTTT
-	TRBV5-1	TRBJ1-1	-	CASSLGDTPRTEAFF	TGCGCCAGCAGCTTGGGGGACACCCCGAGGACTGAAGCTTTCTTT
-	TRBV2	TRBJ1-5	TRBD1	CASSPGTGNQPQHF	TGTGCCAGCAGTCCCGGGACAGGGAATCAGCCCCAGCATTTT
-	TRBV18	TRBJ2-1	-	CASSPTRDHEQFF	TGTGCCAGCTCACCAACGAGGGATCATGAGCAGTTCTTC
-	TRBV30	TRBJ1-3	-	CAWSVYGSTGNTIYF	TGTGCCTGGAGTGTATACGGTTCCACTGGAAACACCATATATTTT
once	TRBV7-3	TRBJ2-1	TRBD2	CASSWTSGSLNEQFF	TGTGCCAGCAGTTGGACTAGCGGGAGCCTCAATGAGCAGTTCTTC
few	TRBV9	TRBJ1-4	TRBD1	CASSVAGTANEKLFF	TGTGCCAGCAGCGTGGCCGGGACAGCGAATGAAAAACTGTTTTTT
-	TRBV5-1	TRBJ1-4	TRBD1	CASSGQGAANEKLFF	TGCGCCAGCAGCGGACAGGGGGCTGCTAATGAAAAACTGTTTTTT
few	TRBV10-3	TRBJ1-1	TRBD1	CAITGQMNTEAFF	TGTGCCATCACGGGACAGATGAACACTGAAGCTTTCTTT
-	TRBV14	TRBJ1-5	-	CASSQDSNQPQHF	TGTGCCAGCAGCCAGGACAGTAATCAGCCCCAGCATTTT
-	TRBV6-1	TRBJ1-1	-	CASSLFLNTEAFF	TGTGCCAGCAGTCTGTTCCTCAACACTGAAGCTTTCTTT
once	TRBV7-2	TRBJ2-7	-	CASSLSVSGSYEQYF	TGTGCCAGCAGCTTATCGGTTAGCGGATCCTACGAGCAGTACTTC
-	TRBV15	TRBJ2-1	-	CATSRDQDRPNEQFF	TGTGCCACCAGCAGAGATCAAGACCGCCCCAATGAGCAGTTCTTC
-	TRBV30	TRBJ2-7	TRBD1	CAWRPLDRENEQYF	TGTGCCTGGAGGCCCTTGGACAGGGAGAACGAGCAGTACTTC
-	TRBV5-4	TRBJ1-1	TRBD1	CASSSQGGEAFF	TGTGCCAGCAGCTCTCAGGGGGGGGAAGCTTTCTTT
-	TRBV21-1	TRBJ1-2	-	CASSKVGRTGGGFNYGYTF	TGTGCCAGCAGCAAAGTAGGAAGAACAGGTGGGGGTTTCAACTATGGCTACACCTTC
-	TRBV6-6	TRBJ2-2	-	CASSYSSPGELFF	TGTGCCAGCAGTTACTCGTCCCCCGGGGAGCTGTTTTTT
-	TRBV6-1	TRBJ1-1	TRBD1	CASSERGLAEAFF	TGTGCCAGCAGTGAGAGGGGGCTGGCTGAAGCTTTCTTT
-	TRBV5-4	TRBJ2-1	TRBD2	CASSSGTSGNSYNEQFF	TGTGCCAGCAGCTCCGGGACTAGCGGAAACTCCTACAATGAGCAGTTCTTC
-	TRBV28	TRBJ2-3	TRBD1	CASSRGQGATDTQYF	TGTGCCAGCAGTCGAGGACAGGGGGCAACAGATACGCAGTATTTT
-	TRBV5-1	TRBJ1-4	TRBD1	CASSYTGDGEKLFF	TGCGCCAGCAGCTATACAGGGGATGGTGAAAAACTGTTTTTT
few	TRBV28	TRBJ1-1	-	CASSSTVMNTEAFF	TGTGCCAGCAGTTCCACGGTTATGAACACTGAAGCTTTCTTT
-	TRBV18	TRBJ2-2	TRBD2	CASSPSSGRGTGELFF	TGTGCCAGCTCACCTTCCAGCGGGAGAGGCACCGGGGAGCTGTTTTTT
-	TRBV6-6	TRBJ2-1	TRBD1	CASSLDRGTYNEQFF	TGTGCCAGCAGTTTGGACAGGGGCACTTACAATGAGCAGTTCTTC
-	TRBV10-3	TRBJ2-1	TRBD1	CAISDPRQGGDNEQFF	TGTGCCATCAGTGACCCTAGACAGGGGGGGGACAATGAGCAGTTCTTC
-	TRBV10-3	TRBJ2-2	TRBD1	CAISAGRGFTGELFF	TGTGCCATCAGTGCAGGCAGGGGGTTTACCGGGGAGCTGTTTTTT
-	TRBV5-6	TRBJ2-7	TRBD2	CASSLEGLAYEQYF	TGTGCCAGCAGCTTGGAGGGACTAGCCTACGAGCAGTACTTC
-	TRBV19	TRBJ1-5	TRBD1	CASSIHAGGGQPQHF	TGTGCCAGTAGTATCCACGCAGGGGGCGGTCAGCCCCAGCATTTT
-	TRBV7-2	TRBJ2-1	-	CASSLAREWGEQFF	TGTGCCAGCAGCCTAGCACGGGAGTGGGGTGAGCAGTTCTTC
-	TRBV11-2	TRBJ2-3	TRBD2	CASSWGLAVNTDTQYF	TGTGCCAGCAGCTGGGGACTAGCGGTAAACACAGATACGCAGTATTTT
-	TRBV28	TRBJ2-3	-	CASGRPSTDTQYF	TGTGCCAGCGGGAGGCCCAGCACAGATACGCAGTATTTT
-	TRBV7-2	TRBJ2-5	-	CASSPRTQETQYF	TGTGCCAGCAGCCCCCGGACCCAAGAGACCCAGTACTTC
-	TRBV25-1	TRBJ1-4	-	CASSENEKLFF	TGTGCCAGCAGTGAAAACGAAAAACTGTTTTTT
-	TRBV5-4	TRBJ2-5	-	CASSGGYQETQYF	TGTGCCAGCAGCGGTGGATATCAAGAGACCCAGTACTTC
-	TRBV2	TRBJ2-7	TRBD1	CASKPDRASYEQYF	TGTGCCAGCAAACCGGACAGGGCTTCCTACGAGCAGTACTTC
-	TRBV4-2	TRBJ2-1	TRBD2	CASSQGIRAGGPGEQNEQFF	TGTGCCAGCAGCCAAGGAATTAGGGCGGGAGGCCCCGGAGAGCAAAATGAGCAGTTCTTC
once	TRBV5-4	TRBJ1-2	TRBD1	CASSVTGQNYGYTF	TGTGCCAGCAGCGTGACAGGGCAAAACTATGGCTACACCTTC
-	TRBV2	TRBJ1-6	-	CASSQSGMVGNSPLHF	TGTGCCAGCAGTCAATCGGGCATGGTCGGAAATTCACCCCTCCACTTT
few	TRBV5-1	TRBJ2-2	-	CASSLVTVVGELFF	TGCGCCAGCAGCCTCGTGACAGTTGTAGGGGAGCTGTTTTTT